This record looks at one T cell receptor (beta chain) sequence and its context. The antigen is not known. Measured with immunoSEQ multiplex PCR; TCRdb has only the in-frame clones, and not every one. Among 200,000 to 250,000 clones listed, about 93% were seen once. Germline CDR1 LGHDT, CDR2 YNNKEL (reference sequence). Germline trimming cut 5 bases from V and 8 bases from J; bases unmatched to any gene: 11. CDR3 size: 14 residues. These data come from a study of T cell responses to AZD1222 COVID-19 vaccine. Study-wide results and limits: Only a handful of people who got AZD1222 tested seropositive at baseline. There were mostly white British donors and more females than males, and clonal diversity was possibly underestimated. Once two AZD1222 doses were given, Spike-specific TCR breadth and depth went up. Spike was spanned by vaccine-associated CD4 TCRs, which were dominant at 160-218 and 743-854.

The V and J genes are TRBV3-1 (or the pseudogene TRBV3-2) and TRBJ1-2; 7 bases are shared with TRBD1. The material sequenced was peripheral blood, taken on day 0 of MenACWY control vaccination. The clonotype originates from an adult in good health. The chain's CDR3 is CASSNRQGLAGYTF. The CDR3 nucleotides read TGTGCCAGCAGCAATCGACAGGGTCTGGCAGGCTACACCTTC.